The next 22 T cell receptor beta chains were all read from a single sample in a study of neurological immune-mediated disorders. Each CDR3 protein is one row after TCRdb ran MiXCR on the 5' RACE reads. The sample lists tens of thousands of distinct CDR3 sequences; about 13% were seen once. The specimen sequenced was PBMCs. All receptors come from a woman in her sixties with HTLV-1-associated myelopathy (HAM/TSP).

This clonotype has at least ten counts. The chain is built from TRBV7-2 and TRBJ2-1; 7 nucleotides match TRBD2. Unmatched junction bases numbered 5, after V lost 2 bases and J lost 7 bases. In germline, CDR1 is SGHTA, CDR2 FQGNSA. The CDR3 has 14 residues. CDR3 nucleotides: TGTGCCAGCAGCTTACGACTAGCTACGAATGAGCAGTTCTTC. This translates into CASSLRLATNEQFF. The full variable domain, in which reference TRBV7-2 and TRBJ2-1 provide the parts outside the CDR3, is GAGVSQSPSNKVTEKGKDVELRCDPISGHTALYWYRQSLGQGLEFLIYFQGNSAPDKSGLPSDRFSAERTGGSVSTLTIQRTQQEDSAVYLCASSLRLATNEQFFGPGTRLTVL.

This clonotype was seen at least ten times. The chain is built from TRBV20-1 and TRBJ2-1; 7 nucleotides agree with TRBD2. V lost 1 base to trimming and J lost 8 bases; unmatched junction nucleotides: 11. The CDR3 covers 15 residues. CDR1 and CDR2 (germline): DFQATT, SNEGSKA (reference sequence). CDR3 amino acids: CSARVARSGDYEQFF. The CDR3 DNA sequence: TGCAGTGCTAGAGTAGCTCGCAGCGGGGACTATGAGCAGTTCTTC.

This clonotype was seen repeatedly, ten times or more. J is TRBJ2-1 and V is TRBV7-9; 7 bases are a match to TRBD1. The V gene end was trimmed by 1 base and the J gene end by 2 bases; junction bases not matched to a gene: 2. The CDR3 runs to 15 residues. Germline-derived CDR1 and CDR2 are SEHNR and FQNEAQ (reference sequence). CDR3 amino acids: CASSLGQGAYNEQFF. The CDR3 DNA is TGTGCCAGCAGCTTAGGACAGGGCGCCTACAATGAGCAGTTCTTC.

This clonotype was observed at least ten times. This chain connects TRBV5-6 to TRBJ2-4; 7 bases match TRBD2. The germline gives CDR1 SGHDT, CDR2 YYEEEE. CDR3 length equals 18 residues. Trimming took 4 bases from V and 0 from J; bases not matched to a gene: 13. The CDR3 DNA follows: TGTGCCAGCAGCCCCTGGGGGGGAGGGCCGTTAGCCAAAAACATTCAGTACTTC. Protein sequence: CASSPWGGGPLAKNIQYF.

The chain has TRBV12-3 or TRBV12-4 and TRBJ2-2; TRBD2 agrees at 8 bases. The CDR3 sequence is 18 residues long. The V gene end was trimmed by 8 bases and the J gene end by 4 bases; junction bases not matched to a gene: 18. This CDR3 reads CASVSTGSQAGATGELFF. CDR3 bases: TGTGCCAGCGTTTCTACAGGGTCGCAAGCGGGAGCCACCGGGGAGCTGTTTTTT.

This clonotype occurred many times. The chain's CDR3 is CSAKRRTRDPPDTQYF. The CDR3 nucleotides are TGCAGTGCTAAGCGTCGGACCCGAGATCCCCCAGATACGCAGTATTTT. The chain couples TRBV20-1 to TRBJ2-3; D is unclear. The CDR3 length is 16 residues. The germline CDR1 and CDR2 sequences are DFQATT and SNEGSKA (reference sequence). Trimming took 4 bases from V and 4 from J, leaving 21 bases between them.

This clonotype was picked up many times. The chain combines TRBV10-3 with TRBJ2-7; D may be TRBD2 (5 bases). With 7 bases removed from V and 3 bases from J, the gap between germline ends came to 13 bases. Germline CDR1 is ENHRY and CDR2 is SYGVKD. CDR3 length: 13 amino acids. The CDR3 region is CAIKLRSGYEQYF. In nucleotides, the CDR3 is TGTGCCATCAAACTAAGGAGCGGCTACGAGCAGTACTTC.

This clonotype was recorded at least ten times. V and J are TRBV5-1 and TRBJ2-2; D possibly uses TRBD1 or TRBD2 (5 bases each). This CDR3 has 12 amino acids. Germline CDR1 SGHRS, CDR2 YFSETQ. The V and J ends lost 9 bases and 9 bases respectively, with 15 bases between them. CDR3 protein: CATRSGTRELFF. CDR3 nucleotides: TGCGCCACCAGGTCGGGGACGAGGGAGCTGTTTTTT.

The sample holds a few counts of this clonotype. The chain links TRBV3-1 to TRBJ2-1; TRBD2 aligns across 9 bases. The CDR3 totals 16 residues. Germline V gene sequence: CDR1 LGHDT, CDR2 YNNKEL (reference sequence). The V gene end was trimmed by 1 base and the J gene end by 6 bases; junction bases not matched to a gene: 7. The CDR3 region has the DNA TGTGCCAGCAGCCAAGTTCCGGGACTAGCATTCAATGAGCAGTTCTTC. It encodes CASSQVPGLAFNEQFF.

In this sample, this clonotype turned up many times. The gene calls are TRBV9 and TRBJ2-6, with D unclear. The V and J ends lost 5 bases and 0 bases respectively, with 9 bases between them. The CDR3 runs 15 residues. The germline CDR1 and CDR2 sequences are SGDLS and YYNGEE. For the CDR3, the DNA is TGTGCCAGCAGATCAGGAATCTCTGGGGCCAACGTCCTGACTTTC. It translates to CASRSGISGANVLTF.

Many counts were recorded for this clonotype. The CDR3 is CASNNGLAGELFF. The CDR3 coding sequence is TGTGCCAGCAATAACGGCCTGGCCGGGGAGCTGTTTTTT. The chain combines TRBV25-1 with TRBJ2-2, with D unclear. Trimming removed 7 bases from V and 6 bases from J, with 12 bases in between. The CDR3 is 13 residues long. Germline CDR1 and CDR2: MGHDK and SYGVNS.

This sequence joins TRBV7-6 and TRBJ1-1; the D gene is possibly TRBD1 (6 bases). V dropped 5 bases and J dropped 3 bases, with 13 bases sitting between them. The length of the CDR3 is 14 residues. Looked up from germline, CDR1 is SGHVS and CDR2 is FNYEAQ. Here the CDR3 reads CASSPWTVDTEAFF. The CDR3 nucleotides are TGTGCCAGCAGCCCCTGGACAGTGGACACTGAAGCTTTCTTT.

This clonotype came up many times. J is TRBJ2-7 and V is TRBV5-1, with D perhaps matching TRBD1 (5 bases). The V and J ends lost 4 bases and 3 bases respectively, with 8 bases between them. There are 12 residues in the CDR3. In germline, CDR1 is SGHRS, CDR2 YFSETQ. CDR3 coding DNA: TGCGCCAGCAGCGACAGCTTCTACGAGCAGTACTTC. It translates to CASSDSFYEQYF.

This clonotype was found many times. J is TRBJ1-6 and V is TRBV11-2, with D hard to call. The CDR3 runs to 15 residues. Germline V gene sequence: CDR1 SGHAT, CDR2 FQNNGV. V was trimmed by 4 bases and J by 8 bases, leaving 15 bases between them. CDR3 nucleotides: TGTGCCAGCAGCTCCCGGACTCTGAGGGATTCACCCCTCCACTTT. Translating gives CASSSRTLRDSPLHF. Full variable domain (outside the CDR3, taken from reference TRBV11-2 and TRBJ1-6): EAGVAQSPRYKIIEKRQSVAFWCNPISGHATLYWYQQILGQGPKLLIQFQNNGVVDDSQLPKDRFSAERLKGVDSTLKIQPAKLEDSAVYLCASSSRTLRDSPLHFGNGTRLTVT.

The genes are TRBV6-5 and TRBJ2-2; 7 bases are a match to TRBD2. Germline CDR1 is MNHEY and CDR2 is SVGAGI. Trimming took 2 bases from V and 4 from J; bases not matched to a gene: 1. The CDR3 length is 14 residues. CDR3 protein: CASSYGGGTGELFF. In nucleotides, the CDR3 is TGTGCCAGCAGTTACGGGGGGGGCACCGGGGAGCTGTTTTTT.

The CDR3 nucleotides read TGTGCCATCAGTGAGTCGTCTAGCGGACCTCAGATCCCAGATACGCAGTATTTT. Translated: CAISESSSGPQIPDTQYF. The rearrangement joins TRBV10-3 to TRBJ2-3; 7 bases line up with TRBD2. V lost 0 bases, J lost 4 bases, and 13 bases stayed unmatched. In germline, CDR1 is ENHRY, CDR2 SYGVKD. This CDR3 spans 18 amino acids.

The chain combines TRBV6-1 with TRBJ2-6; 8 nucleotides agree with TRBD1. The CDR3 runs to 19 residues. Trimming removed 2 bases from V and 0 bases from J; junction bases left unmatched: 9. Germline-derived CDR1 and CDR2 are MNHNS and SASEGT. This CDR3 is CASSESGTGLVSGANVLTF. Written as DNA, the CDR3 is TGTGCCAGCAGTGAATCCGGGACAGGTCTTGTCTCTGGGGCCAACGTCCTGACTTTC.

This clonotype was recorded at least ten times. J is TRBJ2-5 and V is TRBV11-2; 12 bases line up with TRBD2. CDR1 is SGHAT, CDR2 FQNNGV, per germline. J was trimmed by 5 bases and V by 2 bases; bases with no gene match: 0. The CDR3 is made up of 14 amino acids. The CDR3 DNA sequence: TGTGCCAGCAGCTTAACTAGCGGGAGGGAGACCCAGTACTTC. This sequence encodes CASSLTSGRETQYF.

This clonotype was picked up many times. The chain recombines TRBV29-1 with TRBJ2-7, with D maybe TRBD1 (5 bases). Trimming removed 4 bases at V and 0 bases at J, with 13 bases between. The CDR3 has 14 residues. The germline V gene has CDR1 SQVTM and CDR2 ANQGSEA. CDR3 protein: CSVVPAGASYEQYF. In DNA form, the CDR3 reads TGCAGCGTTGTTCCCGCTGGGGCCTCCTACGAGCAGTACTTC.

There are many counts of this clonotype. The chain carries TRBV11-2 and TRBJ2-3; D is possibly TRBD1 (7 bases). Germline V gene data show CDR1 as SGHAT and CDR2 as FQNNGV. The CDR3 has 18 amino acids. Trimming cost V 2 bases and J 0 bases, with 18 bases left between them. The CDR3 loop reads CASSLISSGGRSTDTQYF. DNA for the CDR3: TGTGCCAGCAGCTTAATATCCTCAGGGGGGCGGAGCACAGATACGCAGTATTTT.

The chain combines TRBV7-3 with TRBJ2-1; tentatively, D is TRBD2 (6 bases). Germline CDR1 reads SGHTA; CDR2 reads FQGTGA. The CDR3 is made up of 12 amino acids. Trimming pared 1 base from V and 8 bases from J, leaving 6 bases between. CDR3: CASSLRGDEQFF. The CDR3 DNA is TGTGCCAGCAGCTTAAGGGGGGATGAGCAGTTCTTC.

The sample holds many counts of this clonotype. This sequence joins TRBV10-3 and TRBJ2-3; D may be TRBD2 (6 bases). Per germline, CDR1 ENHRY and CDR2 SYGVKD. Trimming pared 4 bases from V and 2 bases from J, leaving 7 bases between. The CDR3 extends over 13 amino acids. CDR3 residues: CAISAGVTDTQYF. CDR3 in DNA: TGTGCCATCAGTGCGGGGGTCACAGATACGCAGTATTTT.